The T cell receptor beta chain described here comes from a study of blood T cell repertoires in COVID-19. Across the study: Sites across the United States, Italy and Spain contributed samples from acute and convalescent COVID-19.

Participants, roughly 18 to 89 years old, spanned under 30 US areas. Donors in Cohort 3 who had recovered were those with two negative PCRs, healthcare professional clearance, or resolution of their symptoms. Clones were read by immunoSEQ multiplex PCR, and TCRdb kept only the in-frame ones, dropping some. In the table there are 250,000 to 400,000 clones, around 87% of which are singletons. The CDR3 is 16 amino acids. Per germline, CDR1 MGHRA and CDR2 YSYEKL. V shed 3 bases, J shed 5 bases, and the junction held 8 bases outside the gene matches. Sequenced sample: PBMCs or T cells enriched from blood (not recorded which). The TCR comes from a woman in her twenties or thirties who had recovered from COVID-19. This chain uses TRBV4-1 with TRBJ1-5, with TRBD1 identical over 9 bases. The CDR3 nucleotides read TGCGCCAGCAGCCAGCCTGGACAGGGGTTTTATCAGCCCCAGCATTTT. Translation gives CASSQPGQGFYQPQHF.